The text below deals with one TCR beta chain. No antigen is known for it. V was shortened by 2 bases and J by 0 bases, with 11 bases between the two germline ends. CDR1 is MNHEY, CDR2 SVGAGI, per germline. This CDR3 has 16 amino acids. This entry belongs to a study of a mutant IDH1 vaccine in newly diagnosed glioma. Overall study: Patients underwent eight vaccinations, which took place in weeks 1, 3, 5, 7, 11, 15, 19 and 23. Earlier treatment was radiotherapy, temozolomide, or both, with most getting both. The start of vaccination came 4-6 weeks after radiotherapy alone, or with temozolomide cycles.

The time point is: week 5, during vaccination. Vaccination used 300 ug of mutant IDH1 20-mer peptide per dose, with topical imiquimod. Assay: immunoSEQ multiplex PCR; the TCRdb copy retains only in-frame clones and omits some. The sample has 25,000 or so clones; approximately 79% are singletons. The TCR originated in a man aged 35-49 years with glioma. Some clones in this sample may be carry-over from other donors' samples. The chain is built from TRBV6-5 and TRBJ1-3; no clear D. The sample was PBMCs, taken from a glioma patient whose treatment included an IDH1 peptide vaccine. DNA of the CDR3: TGTGCCAGCAGTTACCGCCAGTCGACCTCTGGAAACACCATATATTTT. Its protein product is CASSYRQSTSGNTIYF.